The rows below give T cell receptor beta chains drawn from one sample of a study of blood T cell repertoires in COVID-19. The assay was immunoSEQ multiplex PCR, and TCRdb's table has in-frame clones only and misses some. Here the sample spans more than 95,000 clones, around 80% being singletons. Sequences were obtained from peripheral blood. The receptors shown here come from an elderly woman with acute or convalescent COVID-19. CDR3s include the opening cysteine and the closing phenylalanine or tryptophan. The D gene is left open where the match is weak. Expanded clones get a size class; other rows say once, few or many, or leave the size out.

j_gene: TRBJ2-2
d_gene: TRBD1
abundance: NA
v_gene: TRBV24-1
CDR3nt: TGTGCCACCTCTAGGACAGGGACGGGCGGGGAGCTGTTTTTT
CDR3aa: CATSRTGTGGELFF

j_gene: TRBJ2-3
d_gene: TRBD2
abundance: NA
v_gene: TRBV9
CDR3nt: TGTGCCAGCAGCGTAGCCAGCGGGAGGGCCACAGATACGCAGTATTTT
CDR3aa: CASSVASGRATDTQYF

j_gene: TRBJ1-2
d_gene: NA
abundance: once
v_gene: TRBV19
CDR3nt: TGTGCCAGTAGGCAGGTGGCCGCGGGAGGCTACACCTTC
CDR3aa: CASRQVAAGGYTF

j_gene: TRBJ2-5
d_gene: TRBD2
abundance: few
v_gene: TRBV11-2
CDR3nt: TGTGCCAGCAGCTTAGGGTATAGCGGGGGCCAGGGGGAGACCCAGTACTTC
CDR3aa: CASSLGYSGGQGETQYF

j_gene: TRBJ1-1
d_gene: TRBD1
abundance: once
v_gene: TRBV6-2/TRBV6-3
CDR3nt: TGTGCCAGCAGCGCCTCCGGGACAGGGCAAACTGAAGCTTTCTTT
CDR3aa: CASSASGTGQTEAFF

j_gene: TRBJ1-2
d_gene: NA
abundance: NA
v_gene: TRBV19
CDR3nt: TGTGCCAGTAGCCCCCCGCGCGGGACCGGGGACTTAAACCGTGGTGGCTACACCTTC
CDR3aa: CASSPPRGTGDLNRGGYTF

j_gene: TRBJ2-2
d_gene: NA
abundance: NA
v_gene: TRBV19
CDR3nt: TGTGCCAGTAGGACAGCTAACACCGGGGAGCTGTTTTTT
CDR3aa: CASRTANTGELFF

j_gene: TRBJ2-2
d_gene: TRBD1
abundance: few
v_gene: TRBV7-9
CDR3nt: TGTGCCAGCAGCCTAGGACCCGGGACAGGGAGGACCGGGGAGCTGTTTTTT
CDR3aa: CASSLGPGTGRTGELFF

j_gene: TRBJ2-1
d_gene: TRBD2
abundance: NA
v_gene: TRBV9
CDR3nt: TGTGCCAGCAGCGCAACCGGGACTAGCGTTTACAATGAGCAGTTCTTC
CDR3aa: CASSATGTSVYNEQFF

j_gene: TRBJ1-3
d_gene: TRBD1
abundance: NA
v_gene: TRBV6-5
CDR3nt: TGTGCCAGCAGTTGGGGACAGGGTAACACCATATATTTT
CDR3aa: CASSWGQGNTIYF

j_gene: TRBJ2-1
d_gene: NA
abundance: NA
v_gene: TRBV5-1
CDR3nt: TGCGCCAGCAGCTTGGCCGGGTTCAATGAGCAGTTCTTC
CDR3aa: CASSLAGFNEQFF

j_gene: TRBJ2-3
d_gene: TRBD2
abundance: NA
v_gene: TRBV5-1
CDR3nt: TGCGCCAGCAGCTTGGAGGCGGGAGGGCCCCTTGCAGGTACGCAGTATTTT
CDR3aa: CASSLEAGGPLAGTQYF

j_gene: TRBJ2-1
d_gene: NA
abundance: NA
v_gene: TRBV4-3
CDR3nt: TGCGCCAGCAGCCAAGAAGCGTCCTACAATGAGCAGTTCTTC
CDR3aa: CASSQEASYNEQFF

j_gene: TRBJ2-4
d_gene: NA
abundance: NA
v_gene: TRBV10-1
CDR3nt: TGCGCCAGCAGTGAGTCGGGAGGAAACATTCAGTACTTC
CDR3aa: CASSESGGNIQYF

j_gene: TRBJ2-5
d_gene: NA
abundance: NA
v_gene: TRBV19
CDR3nt: TGTGCCATCCCCCCTCGGGAGACCCAGTACTTC
CDR3aa: CAIPPRETQYF

j_gene: TRBJ2-3
d_gene: NA
abundance: many
v_gene: TRBV11-3
CDR3nt: TGTGCCAGCAGCTTAGACGGGAGCTCAGATACGCAGTATTTT
CDR3aa: CASSLDGSSDTQYF

j_gene: TRBJ1-3
d_gene: TRBD1
abundance: NA
v_gene: TRBV7-9
CDR3nt: TGTGCCAGCAGCCCGACAGGGGCTGGAAACACCATATATTTT
CDR3aa: CASSPTGAGNTIYF

j_gene: TRBJ2-2
d_gene: TRBD1
abundance: NA
v_gene: TRBV5-1
CDR3nt: TGCGCCAGCAGCATCGGGACAGGGGGCGGCGGGGAGCTGTTTTTT
CDR3aa: CASSIGTGGGGELFF

j_gene: TRBJ1-1
d_gene: NA
abundance: NA
v_gene: TRBV6-6
CDR3nt: TGTGCCAGCAGTTCCCCGGGGGGCGCAGGATCTGAAGCTTTCTTT
CDR3aa: CASSSPGGAGSEAFF

j_gene: TRBJ2-1
d_gene: NA
abundance: NA
v_gene: TRBV30
CDR3nt: TGTGCCTGGAGTACCCATCTGGGAGGCGGGACCTACAATGAGCAGTTCTTC
CDR3aa: CAWSTHLGGGTYNEQFF